The next 5 T cell receptor beta chains were all read from a single sample in a study of blood T cells in healthy people across ages. Combining a sample-barcoded 5' primer with a J-beta primer mix, a second PCR ran for about 7 to 11 cycles. From the 5' RACE reads, TCRdb called clonotypes with MiXCR, one entry per CDR3 protein. The data show roughly 800,000 distinct CDR3 sequences, roughly 25% seen once. A further study also used this sample, focusing on T cells of mothers and their children.

Sequenced material: blood. The receptors stem from a boy aged 10-17 years in good health.

The genes are TRBV7-3 and TRBJ2-5; 8 bases match TRBD1. The J call may be wrong; the DNA end is better matched by TRBJ2-1. The CDR3 extends over 14 amino acids. Germline V gene sequence: CDR1 SGHTA, CDR2 FQGTGA. The CDR3 region is CASSPGQGWNEQFF. The CDR3 nucleotides read TGTGCCAGCAGCCCAGGACAGGGATGGAATGAGCAGTTCTTC.

V usage is TRBV6-5 and J usage is TRBJ2-3, with D unresolved. The CDR3 loop spans 15 amino acids. Trimming shortened V by 0 bases and J by 7 bases, and 14 bases separated the two germline ends. Germline-derived CDR1 and CDR2 are MNHEY and SVGAGI. CDR3: CASSYSGLRVNTQYF. Written as DNA, the CDR3 is TGTGCCAGCAGTTACTCTGGGTTACGAGTGAATACGCAGTATTTT.

The CDR3 sequence is CASSQRDRGTDEQYF. The CDR3 DNA follows: TGTGCCAGCAGCCAGCGGGACAGGGGGACGGACGAGCAGTACTTC. The rearrangement links TRBV3-1 to TRBJ2-7; 11 bases align to TRBD1. With 3 bases clipped from V and 5 bases from J, the junction kept 6 bases outside the gene matches. CDR1 LGHDT and CDR2 YNNKEL come from the germline V gene (reference sequence). This CDR3 has 15 residues.

The chain combines TRBV20-1 with TRBJ2-3; possibly TRBD1 or TRBD2 for D (5 bases each). Germline lookup yields CDR1 DFQATT and CDR2 SNEGSKA (reference sequence). V was trimmed by 3 bases and J by 0 bases, leaving 13 bases between them. This CDR3 comprises 15 residues. The CDR3 region has the DNA TGCAGTGCTAGGGGGGTCTCCTATAGCACAGATACGCAGTATTTT. This codes for CSARGVSYSTDTQYF.

The chain employs TRBV5-1 and TRBJ1-1; D is unclear. V lost 2 bases, J lost 0 bases, and 8 bases lay in between. Looked up from germline, CDR1 is SGHRS and CDR2 is YFSETQ. The CDR3 is 14 amino acids. CDR3 amino acids: CASSLREVNTEAFF. The CDR3 DNA reads TGCGCCAGCAGCTTAAGGGAAGTGAACACTGAAGCTTTCTTT.